The entry below gives a single TCR beta chain sequence along with its context. TCRdb reanalysed the RT-PCR reads using MiXCR and keeps one entry per CDR3 protein. The table has 15,000 or so distinct CDR3 sequences, 27% seen once. This entry belongs to a study of patients and donors after allogeneic stem cell transplantation. Deletions cut 5 bases from V and 8 bases from J, with 12 bases between. Germline lookup yields CDR1 GTSNPN and CDR2 SVGIG (reference sequence). This CDR3 comprises 11 residues. The sequencing sample was made of blood, either unsorted or a sorted T cell fraction (not recorded which). The chain has TRBV30 and TRBJ1-2; D unclear. The TCR comes from a human donor who was either an allogeneic HSCT recipient or a stem cell or donor lymphocyte infusion donor (not recorded which). It is not recorded whose cells these are; they may come from a transplant donor. CDR3 residues: CAWDRVRGYTF. The CDR3 bases are TGTGCCTGGGACCGAGTCCGGGGCTACACCTTC.